The subject of this entry is one T cell receptor (beta chain). The antigen remains unidentified. The assay that was used to sequence DNA from cultured CD4+ T cells was the Oncomine TCR Beta short-read assay. Each CDR3 protein is one row after TCRdb ran MiXCR on the PCR reads. The repertoire holds around 20,000 distinct CDR3 sequences, with about half as singletons. The CDR3 spans 15 residues. Losses at the gene ends were 0 bases for V and 4 bases for J; bases not matched to a gene: 1. Per germline, CDR1 SGHTA and CDR2 FQGNSA. These data come from a study of vaccination and CD4 T cells after COVID-19. The treatment denotes: approximately nine-day PBMC culture with coronavirus spike peptide pools or control peptides (ViraFEST assay). With peptide pools, ViraFEST first expanded antigen-specific T cells and afterwards sequenced their TCRs.

This chain links TRBV7-2 with TRBJ2-2, with 8 bases identical to TRBD2. The specimen was CD4+ T cells from blood, cultured in vitro, collected before SARS-CoV-2 vaccination. The origin of this receptor is a human donor who had recovered from COVID-19. The CDR3: CASSLALAGTGELFF. CDR3 sequence (DNA): TGTGCCAGCAGCTTAGCGCTAGCGGGCACCGGGGAGCTGTTTTTT. Full variable domain (rest looked up from reference TRBV7-2 and TRBJ2-2): GAGVSQSPSNKVTEKGKDVELRCDPISGHTALYWYRQSLGQGLEFLIYFQGNSAPDKSGLPSDRFSAERTGGSVSTLTIQRTQQEDSAVYLCASSLALAGTGELFFGEGSRLTVL.